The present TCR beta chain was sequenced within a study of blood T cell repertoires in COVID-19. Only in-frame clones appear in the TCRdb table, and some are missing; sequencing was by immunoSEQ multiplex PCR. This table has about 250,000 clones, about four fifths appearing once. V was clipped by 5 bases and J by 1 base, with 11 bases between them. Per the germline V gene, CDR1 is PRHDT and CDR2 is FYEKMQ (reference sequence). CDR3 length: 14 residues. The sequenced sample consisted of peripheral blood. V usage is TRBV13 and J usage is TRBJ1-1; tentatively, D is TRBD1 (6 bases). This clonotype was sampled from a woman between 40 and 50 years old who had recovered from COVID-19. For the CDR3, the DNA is TGTGCCAGCAGCCGTGGGACAACGAACACTGAAGCTTTCTTT. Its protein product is CASSRGTTNTEAFF.